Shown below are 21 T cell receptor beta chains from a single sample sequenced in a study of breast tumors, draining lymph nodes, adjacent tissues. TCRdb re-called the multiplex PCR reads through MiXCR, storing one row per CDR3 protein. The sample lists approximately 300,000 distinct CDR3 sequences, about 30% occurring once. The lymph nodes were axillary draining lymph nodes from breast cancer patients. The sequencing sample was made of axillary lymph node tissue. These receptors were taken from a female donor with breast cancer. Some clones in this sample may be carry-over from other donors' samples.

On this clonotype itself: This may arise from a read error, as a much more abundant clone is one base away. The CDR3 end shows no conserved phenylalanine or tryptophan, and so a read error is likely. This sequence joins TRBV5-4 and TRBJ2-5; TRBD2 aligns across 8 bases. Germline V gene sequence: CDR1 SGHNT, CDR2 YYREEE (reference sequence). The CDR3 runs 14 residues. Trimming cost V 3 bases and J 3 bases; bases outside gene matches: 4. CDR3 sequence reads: CASSSSGRKETQYS. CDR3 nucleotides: TGTGCCAGCAGCTCCAGCGGGAGAAAAGAGACCCAGTACTCC.

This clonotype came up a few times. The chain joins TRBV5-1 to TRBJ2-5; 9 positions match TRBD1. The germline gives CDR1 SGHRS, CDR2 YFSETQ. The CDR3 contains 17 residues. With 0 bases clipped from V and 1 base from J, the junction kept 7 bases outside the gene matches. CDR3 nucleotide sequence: TGCGCCAGCAGCTTGGGGGCTCTACAGGGGGCCCAAGAGACCCAGTACTTC. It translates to CASSLGALQGAQETQYF. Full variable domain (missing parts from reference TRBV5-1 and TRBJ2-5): KAGVTQTPRYLIKTRGQQVTLSCSPISGHRSVSWYQQTPGQGLQFLFEYFSETQRNKGNFPGRFSGRQFSNSRSEMNVSTLELGDSALYLCASSLGALQGAQETQYFGPGTRLLVL.

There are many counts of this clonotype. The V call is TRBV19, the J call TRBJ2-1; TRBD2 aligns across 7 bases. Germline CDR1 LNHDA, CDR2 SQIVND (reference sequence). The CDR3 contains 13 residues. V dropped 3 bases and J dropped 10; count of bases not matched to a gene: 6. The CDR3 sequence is CASSIGGSFEQFF. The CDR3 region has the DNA TGTGCCAGTAGTATCGGCGGGAGTTTCGAGCAGTTCTTC.

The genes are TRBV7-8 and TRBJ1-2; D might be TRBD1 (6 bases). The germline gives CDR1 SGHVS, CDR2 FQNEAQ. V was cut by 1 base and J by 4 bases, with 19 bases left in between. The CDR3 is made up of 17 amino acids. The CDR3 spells CASSLVRGRGGTYGYTF. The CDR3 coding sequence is TGTGCCAGCAGCTTAGTCCGAGGCAGGGGAGGTACCTATGGCTACACCTTC.

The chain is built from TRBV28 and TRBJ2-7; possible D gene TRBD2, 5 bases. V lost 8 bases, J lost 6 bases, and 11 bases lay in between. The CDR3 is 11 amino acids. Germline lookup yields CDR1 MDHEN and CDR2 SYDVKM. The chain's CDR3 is CASQNRGEQYF. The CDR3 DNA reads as TGTGCCAGCCAAAACCGGGGCGAGCAGTACTTC. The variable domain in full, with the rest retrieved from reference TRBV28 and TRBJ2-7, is DVKVTQSSRYLVKRTGEKVFLECVQDMDHENMFWYRQDPGLGLRLIYFSYDVKMKEKGDIPEGYSVSREKKERFSLILESASTNQTSMYLCASQNRGEQYFGPGTRLTVT.

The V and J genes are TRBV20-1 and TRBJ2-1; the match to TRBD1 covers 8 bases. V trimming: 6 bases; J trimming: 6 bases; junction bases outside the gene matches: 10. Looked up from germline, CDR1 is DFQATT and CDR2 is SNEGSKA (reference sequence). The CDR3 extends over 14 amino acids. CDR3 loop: CSAAGQGTPNEQFF. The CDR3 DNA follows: TGCAGTGCCGCCGGACAGGGAACCCCCAATGAGCAGTTCTTC.

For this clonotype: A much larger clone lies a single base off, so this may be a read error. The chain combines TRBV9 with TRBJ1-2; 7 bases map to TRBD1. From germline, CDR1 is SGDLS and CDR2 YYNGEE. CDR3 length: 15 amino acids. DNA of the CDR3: TGTGCCAGCAGCGTAGTGACAGGGCCTTCCTATGGCTCCACCTTC. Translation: CASSVVTGPSYGSTF.

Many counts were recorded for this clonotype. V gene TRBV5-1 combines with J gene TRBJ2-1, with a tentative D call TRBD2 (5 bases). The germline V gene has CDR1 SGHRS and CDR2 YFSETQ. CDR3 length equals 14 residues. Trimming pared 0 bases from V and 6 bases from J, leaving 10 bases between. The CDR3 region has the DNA TGCGCCAGCAGCTTGGTGGCTAGCACCAATGAGCAGTTCTTC. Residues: CASSLVASTNEQFF.

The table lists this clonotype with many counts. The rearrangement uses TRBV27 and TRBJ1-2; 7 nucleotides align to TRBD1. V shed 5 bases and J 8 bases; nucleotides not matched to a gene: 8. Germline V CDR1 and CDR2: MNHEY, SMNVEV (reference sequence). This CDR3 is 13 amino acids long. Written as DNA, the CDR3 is TGTGCCAGCAGTCTACGACAGGGTAGGGGCTACACCTTC. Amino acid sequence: CASSLRQGRGYTF.

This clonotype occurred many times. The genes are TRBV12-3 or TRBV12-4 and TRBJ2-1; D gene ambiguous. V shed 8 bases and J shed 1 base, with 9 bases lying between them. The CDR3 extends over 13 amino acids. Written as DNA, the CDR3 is TGTGCCAGCTCAGTACGATCCTACAATGAGCAGTTCTTC. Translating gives CASSVRSYNEQFF.

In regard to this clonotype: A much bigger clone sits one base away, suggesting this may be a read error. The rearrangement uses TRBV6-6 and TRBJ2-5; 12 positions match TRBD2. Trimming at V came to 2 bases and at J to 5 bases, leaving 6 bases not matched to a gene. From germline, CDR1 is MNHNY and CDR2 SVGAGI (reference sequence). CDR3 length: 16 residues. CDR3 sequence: CASSYRRLAGAETQYF. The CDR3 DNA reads TGTGCCAGCAGTTACCGCAGACTAGCGGGAGCGGAGACCCAGTACTTC.

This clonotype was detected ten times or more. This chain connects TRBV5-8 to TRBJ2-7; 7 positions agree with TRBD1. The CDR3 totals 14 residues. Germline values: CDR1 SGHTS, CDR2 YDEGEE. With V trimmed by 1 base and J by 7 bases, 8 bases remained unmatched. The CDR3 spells CASSLWDSGSEQYF. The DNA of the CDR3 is TGTGCCAGCAGCTTGTGGGACAGTGGGTCTGAGCAGTACTTC.

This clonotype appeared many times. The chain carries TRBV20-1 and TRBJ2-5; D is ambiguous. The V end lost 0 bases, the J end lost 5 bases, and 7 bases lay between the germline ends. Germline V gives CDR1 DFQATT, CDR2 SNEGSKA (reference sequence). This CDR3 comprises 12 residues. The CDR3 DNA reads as TGCAGTGCTAGAGATGAAAGGGAGACCCAGTACTTC. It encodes CSARDERETQYF.

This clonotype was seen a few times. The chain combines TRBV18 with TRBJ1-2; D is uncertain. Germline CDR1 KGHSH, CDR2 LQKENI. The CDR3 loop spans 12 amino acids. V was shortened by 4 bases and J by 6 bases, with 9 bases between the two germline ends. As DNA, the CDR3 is TGTGCCAGCTCACGAGCTGGGGATGGCTACACCTTC. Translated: CASSRAGDGYTF. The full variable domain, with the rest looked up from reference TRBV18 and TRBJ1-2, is NAGVMQNPRHLVRRRGQEARLRCSPMKGHSHVYWYRQLPEEGLKFMVYLQKENIIDESGMPKERFSAEFPKEGPSILRIQQVVRGDSAAYFCASSRAGDGYTFGSGTRLTVV.

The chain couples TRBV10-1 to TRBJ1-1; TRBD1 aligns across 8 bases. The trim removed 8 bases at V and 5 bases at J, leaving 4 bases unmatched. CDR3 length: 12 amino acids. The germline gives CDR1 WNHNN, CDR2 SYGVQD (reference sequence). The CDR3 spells CASSDRATEAFF. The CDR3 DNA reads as TGCGCCAGCTCGGACAGGGCGACTGAAGCTTTCTTT.

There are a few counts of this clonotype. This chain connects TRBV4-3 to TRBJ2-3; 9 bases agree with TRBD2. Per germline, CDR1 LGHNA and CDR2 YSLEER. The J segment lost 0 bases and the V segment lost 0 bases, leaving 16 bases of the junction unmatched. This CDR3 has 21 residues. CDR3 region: CASSQDRLAGEQQTSTDTQYF. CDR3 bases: TGCGCCAGCAGCCAAGATAGATTAGCGGGAGAACAACAGACTAGCACAGATACGCAGTATTTT.

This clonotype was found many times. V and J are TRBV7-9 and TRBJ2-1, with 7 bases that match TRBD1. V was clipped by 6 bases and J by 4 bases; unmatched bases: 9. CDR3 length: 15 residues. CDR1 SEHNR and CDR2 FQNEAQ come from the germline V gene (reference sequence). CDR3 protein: CASSLGGPPYNEQFF. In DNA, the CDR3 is TGTGCCAGCAGTCTAGGGGGCCCACCTTACAATGAGCAGTTCTTC.

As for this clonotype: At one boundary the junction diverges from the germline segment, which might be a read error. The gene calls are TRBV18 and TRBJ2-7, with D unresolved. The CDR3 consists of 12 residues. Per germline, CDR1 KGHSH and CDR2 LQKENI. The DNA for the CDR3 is TGTGCCGGCTCACGAGAAGACTACGAGCAGTACTTC. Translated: CAGSREDYEQYF.

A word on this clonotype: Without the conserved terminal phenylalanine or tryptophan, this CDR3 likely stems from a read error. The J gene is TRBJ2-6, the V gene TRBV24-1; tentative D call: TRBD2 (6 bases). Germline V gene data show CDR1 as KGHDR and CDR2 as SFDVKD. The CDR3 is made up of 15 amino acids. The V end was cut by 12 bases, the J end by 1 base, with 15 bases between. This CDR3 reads CAWSSGGSGANVLTL. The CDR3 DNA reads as TGTGCCTGGAGCTCAGGAGGGTCTGGGGCCAACGTCCTGACTCTC.

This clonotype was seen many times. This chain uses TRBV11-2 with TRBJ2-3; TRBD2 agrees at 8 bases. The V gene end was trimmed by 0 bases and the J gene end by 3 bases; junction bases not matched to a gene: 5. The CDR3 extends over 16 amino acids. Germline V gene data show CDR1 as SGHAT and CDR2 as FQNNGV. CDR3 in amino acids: CASSLDRGLATDTQYF. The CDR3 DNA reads TGTGCCAGCAGCTTAGATCGCGGACTAGCAACAGATACGCAGTATTTT.

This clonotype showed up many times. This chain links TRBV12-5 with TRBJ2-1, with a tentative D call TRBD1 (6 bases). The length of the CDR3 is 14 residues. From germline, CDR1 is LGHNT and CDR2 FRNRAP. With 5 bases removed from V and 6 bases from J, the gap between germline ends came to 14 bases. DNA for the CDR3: TGTGCTAGTGGTCACAGGGAAAGCGTCAATGAGCAGTTCTTC. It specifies CASGHRESVNEQFF.